This T cell receptor (beta chain) was identified during a study of Ad26.COV2.S vaccination and SARS-CoV-2 variants. Whole-study results and caveats: Similar non-spike TCR breadth was seen in vaccine and placebo recipients. Spike-specific TCR breadth was greater in vaccine than placebo recipients.

The assay was immunoSEQ multiplex PCR, and TCRdb's table has in-frame clones only and misses some. The sample contains hundreds of thousands of clones, around 86% of which appear only once. Turning to this clone: Its antigen is unidentified.

The CDR3 is 15 amino acids. Germline V CDR1 and CDR2: LGHNA, YSLEER. V dropped 0 bases and J dropped 13; count of bases not matched to a gene: 10. Treatment specified: 19 received Ad26.COV2.S at low or high dose, single or two shots; several received placebo; per-sample allocation not given. After the first vaccine or placebo injection, samples were drawn on day 63. Vaccination used an Ad26 vector expressing Wuhan-strain SARS-CoV-2 spike. This chain joins TRBV4-3 and TRBJ1-4, with TRBD1 matching over 8 bases. The sequence came from a person aged 18-60 years who received the Ad26.COV2.S COVID-19 vaccine or a placebo. The sample was peripheral blood, taken in a trial of Ad26.COV2.S vaccine versus placebo. The CDR3 DNA reads TGCGCCAGCAGCCAAGATAGGGCCAGGGGGCGCGGACTGTTTTTT. Translation gives CASSQDRARGRGLFF.